Below are 23 T cell receptor beta chains sequenced from a single sample in a study of T cells in women clearing cervical HPV infection. Profiled with immunoSEQ multiplex PCR; TCRdb holds only in-frame clones, not every one. The sample includes about 20,000 clones. Sample: blood buffy coat. All receptors come from a woman between 18 and 70 years old with a cervical HPV16 infection that either progressed to CIN3+ or cleared (not recorded which).

A remark on this clone: With the read ending 3 residues before the CDR3 end, the germline J gene is used to fill in that end. The gene calls are TRBV4-1 and TRBJ2-7, with TRBD1 identical over 10 bases. Per the germline V gene, CDR1 is MGHRA and CDR2 is YSYEKL. The V and J ends lost 4 bases and 6 bases, in that order; junction bases with no gene match: 9. The CDR3 sequence is 15 residues long. Incomplete CDR3 DNA: TGCGCCAGCAGCCCGGAGGGGACAGGGGTGCGCGAG. This sequence encodes CASSPEGTGVRE. The full CDR3 protein is CASSPEGTGVREQYF.

For this clone: One end of the junction fails to match germline, which may point to a read error. The read is 3 residues too short to cover the CDR3 end, so that end is filled in from the germline J gene. The chain combines TRBV4-2 with TRBJ1-5; TRBD1 might be the D (6 bases). Germline V gene lookup returns CDR1 LGHNA and CDR2 YNFKEQ. There are 15 residues in the CDR3. The CDR3 DNA, read in part, is TGCGCCAGCAGCCAAGATCGGACAGAAAATCAGCCC. As protein: CASSQDRTENQP. The full CDR3 protein is CASSQDRTENQPQHF.

A remark on this clone: Read data end 3 residues before the CDR3 end; the end is taken from the germline J gene. This chain joins TRBV19 and TRBJ1-2, with D unresolved. CDR3 length equals 15 residues. From germline, CDR1 is LNHDA and CDR2 SQIVND (reference sequence). The CDR3 protein is CASSTSGSGPDTYTF. The sequenced part of the CDR3 DNA is TGTGCCAGTAGTACTAGCGGGAGCGGGCCAGATACC.

To note about this clone: Read coverage stops 3 residues before the CDR3 terminus; the germline J gene supplies the remainder. V is TRBV20-1 and J is TRBJ2-2, with 10 positions matching TRBD1. Trimming took 1 base from V and 1 from J; bases not matched to a gene: 3. CDR3 length: 16 residues. Germline-derived CDR1 and CDR2 are DFQATT and SNEGSKA (reference sequence). CDR3: CSARGQGAKNTGELFF. The DNA read from the CDR3 is TGCAGTGCTAGAGGACAGGGGGCTAAGAACACCGGGGAG.

A note on this clone: The CDR3 end falls 3 residues outside the read, so it is completed with the germline J gene. The chain combines TRBV29-1 with TRBJ2-1, with D tentatively TRBD1 (6 bases). With 7 bases removed from V and 6 bases from J, the gap between germline ends came to 13 bases. CDR1 and CDR2 (germline): SQVTM, ANQGSEA. The CDR3 covers 12 residues. CDR3 DNA, as far as it was read: TGCAGCGCCGCACAGGGTCTCAATGAG. Its translation is CSAAQGLNE. The complete CDR3 protein is CSAAQGLNEQFF.

As for this clone: The CDR3 end falls 3 residues outside the read, so it is completed with the germline J gene. The chain couples TRBV7-2 to TRBJ1-1, with a tentative D call TRBD1 (6 bases). Germline V gene data show CDR1 as SGHTA and CDR2 as FQGNSA. This CDR3 is 13 amino acids long. The CDR3 loop is CASSLVMGAEAFF. The sequenced part of the CDR3 DNA is TGTGCCAGCAGCTTAGTGATGGGGGCAGAA.

Of note for this clone: The missing CDR3 end, 3 residues past where the read stops, is filled in from the germline J gene. J is TRBJ2-3 and V is TRBV29-1, with 7 bases matching TRBD2. The CDR3 has 12 residues. Germline CDR1 SQVTM, CDR2 ANQGSEA. Partial CDR3 DNA: TGCAGCGTGCGAGCGGGGCAAGAGACG. This codes for CSVRAGQET. The complete CDR3 protein is CSVRAGQETQYF.

Details on this clone: The CDR3 goes on 3 residues after the read ends, and that part is filled in from the germline J gene. The chain links TRBV7-6 to TRBJ2-3, with D possibly TRBD1 on 7 matching bases. The CDR3 is 15 residues long. Germline V gene data show CDR1 as SGHVS and CDR2 as FNYEAQ. The sequenced CDR3 bases are TGTGCCAGCAGCTTTCAGGGGGAGGCAGGAGAGACG. Translated, it gives CASSFQGEAGET. The full CDR3 is CASSFQGEAGETQYF.

Concerning this clone itself: The CDR3 end falls 3 residues outside the read, so it is completed with the germline J gene. The chain combines TRBV10-2 with TRBJ2-3; 8 positions match TRBD2. CDR3 length: 14 residues. The V gene's germline CDR1 is WSHSY and CDR2 SAAADI. V trimming: 7 bases; J trimming: 0 bases; junction bases outside the gene matches: 3. The CDR3 sequence is CASISGTSTDTQYF. The CDR3 bases that were read are TGCGCCAGCATTAGCGGGACTAGCACAGATACG.

With respect to this clone: The missing CDR3 end, 3 residues past where the read stops, is filled in from the germline J gene. This chain uses TRBV2 with TRBJ1-1; D possibly corresponds to TRBD1 (6 bases). Germline CDR1 is SNHLY and CDR2 is FYNNEI. V was pared by 7 bases and J by 1 base, with 13 bases between. There are 14 residues in the CDR3. CDR3 bases read: TGTGCCAGCATCATTTCAGGGGCGAACACTGAA. Translated, it gives CASIISGANTE. The CDR3 in its entirety is CASIISGANTEAFF.

The sequenced part of the CDR3 DNA is TGCGCCAGCAGCTTGGACAGTAACTATGGC. Amino acids: CASSLDSNYG. The full CDR3 is CASSLDSNYGYTF. The V and J genes are TRBV5-1 and TRBJ1-2; D is uncertain. The read stops 3 residues short of the end of the CDR3; the missing end is completed from the germline J gene. With 0 bases removed from V and 1 base from J, the gap between germline ends came to 4 bases. The CDR3 covers 13 residues. Germline CDR1 is SGHRS and CDR2 is YFSETQ.

CDR3 sequence reads: CATISVGSGANVLTF. Incomplete CDR3 DNA: TGTGCCACTATTTCCGTAGGGTCTGGGGCCAACGTC. The rearrangement links TRBV19 to TRBJ2-6; no clear D gene. The read ends 3 residues early relative to the CDR3; the germline J gene fills the gap. There are 15 residues in the CDR3. Trimming shortened V by 10 bases and J by 1 base, and 14 bases separated the two germline ends. Germline V lookup: CDR1 LNHDA, CDR2 SQIVND (reference sequence).

About this clone itself: The missing CDR3 end, 3 residues past where the read stops, is filled in from the germline J gene. The chain uses TRBV6-2 or TRBV6-3 and TRBJ2-3, with TRBD1 matching 9 bases. CDR3 length: 17 amino acids. The germline V gene has CDR1 MNHEY and CDR2 SVGEGT. V was pared by 6 bases and J by 1 base, with 11 bases of the junction left unmatched. CDR3 sequence: CASRFAGWTGGTDTQYF. The covered CDR3 bases are TGTGCCAGCAGGTTTGCCGGGTGGACAGGGGGCACAGATACG.

A note on this clone: From the germline J gene comes the end of the CDR3, since the read stops 3 residues before it. The chain links TRBV7-2 to TRBJ2-6; D is unresolved. CDR1 is SGHTA, CDR2 FQGNSA, per germline. The CDR3 is 15 amino acids. Trimming removed 0 bases at V and 1 base at J, with 4 bases between. The CDR3 loop is CASSLAGSGANVLTF. Partial CDR3 DNA: TGTGCCAGCAGCTTAGCAGGGTCTGGGGCCAACGTC.

This chain's CDR3 is CATSEILGDSSRKETQYF. Incomplete CDR3 DNA: TGTGCCACCAGTGAAATCTTAGGGGACAGTTCTAGAAAAGAGACC. This rearrangement joins TRBV24-1 to TRBJ2-5; 7 bases match TRBD1. The read ends 3 residues shy of where the CDR3 ends; the end is completed using the germline J gene. Germline CDR1 is KGHDR and CDR2 is SFDVKD. V dropped 4 bases and J dropped 3; count of bases not matched to a gene: 16. The CDR3 has 18 residues.

The sequenced part of the CDR3 DNA is TGTGCCAGCAGCCCCGGGACACTTGAG. This sequence encodes CASSPGTLE. The entire CDR3 protein is CASSPGTLEQFF. This chain connects TRBV5-6 to TRBJ2-1, with D possibly TRBD1 on 6 matching bases. The DNA ends 3 residues before the CDR3 does, and the rest of the CDR3 is filled in from the germline J gene. The CDR3 contains 12 residues. The germline V gene has CDR1 SGHDT and CDR2 YYEEEE. Trimming removed 4 bases at V and 9 bases at J, with 11 bases between.

Notes on this clone: The CDR3 end falls 3 residues outside the read, so it is completed with the germline J gene. This rearrangement joins TRBV5-5 to TRBJ1-1; the D is unclear. V shed 1 base and J shed 4 bases, with 5 bases lying between them. Per the germline V gene, CDR1 is SGHKS and CDR2 is YYEKEE (reference sequence). The CDR3 has 12 amino acids. CDR3 loop: CASSLTGTEAFF. Partial CDR3 DNA: TGTGCCAGCAGCTTGACGGGCACTGAA.

Comment on this clone: The CDR3 is cut off 3 residues early in the read; its end comes from the germline J gene. V gene TRBV14 combines with J gene TRBJ2-1; maybe TRBD2 (6 bases). Trimming took 4 bases from V and 2 from J, leaving 21 bases between them. Germline lookup yields CDR1 SGHDN and CDR2 FVKESK. The CDR3 extends over 18 amino acids. CDR3 bases read: TGTGCCAGCAGCCGCTCAGCAGGGCTAGCGTGGACCTACAATGAG. Protein: CASSRSAGLAWTYNE. In full, the CDR3 is CASSRSAGLAWTYNEQFF.

Points on this clone: The read terminates 3 residues ahead of where the CDR3 ends, so the germline J gene completes it. The genes are TRBV5-1 and TRBJ2-2, with unresolved D. V lost 2 bases and J lost 4, with 18 bases in between. Germline V gene sequence: CDR1 SGHRS, CDR2 YFSETQ. This CDR3 has 17 residues. CDR3 residues: CASSLSVQSRGTGELFF. The part of the CDR3 DNA that was read is TGCGCCAGCAGCTTAAGTGTACAGTCAAGAGGCACCGGGGAG.

Of note for this clone: The read halts 3 residues ahead of the CDR3 end, with the missing end drawn from the germline J gene. The chain joins TRBV7-8 to TRBJ1-4; D might be TRBD1 (6 bases). Trimming pared 4 bases from V and 6 bases from J, leaving 12 bases between. This CDR3 spans 14 amino acids. CDR1 SGHVS and CDR2 FQNEAQ come from the germline V gene. The sequenced part of the CDR3 DNA is TGTGCCAGCAGCTCGGGACATGGATATGAAAAA. Translating gives CASSSGHGYEK. The whole CDR3 protein is CASSSGHGYEKLFF.

For this clone: Read data end 3 residues before the CDR3 end; the end is taken from the germline J gene. V usage is TRBV6-2 or TRBV6-3 and J usage is TRBJ2-3, with D unclear. This CDR3 region has 14 residues. Germline values: CDR1 MNHEY, CDR2 SVGEGT. The CDR3 here is CASSYSLTSQPQYF. The part of the CDR3 DNA that was read is TGTGCCAGCAGTTACTCTCTGACATCCCAGCCG.

In the case of this clone: Mismatch with germline at one junction end may stem from a read error. The CDR3 spells CASSFRDRGNGYTF. The part of the CDR3 DNA that was read is TGCGCCAGCAGCTTCCGGGACAGGGGAAATGGC. The chain carries TRBV4-2 and TRBJ1-2; 10 nucleotides match TRBD1. The read gets to within 3 residues of the CDR3 end, and the germline J gene fills in the rest. The CDR3 is 14 amino acids. Germline values: CDR1 LGHNA, CDR2 YNFKEQ.

For this clone: The CDR3 end falls 3 residues outside the read, so it is completed with the germline J gene. This chain joins TRBV19 and TRBJ2-4, with a weak D call TRBD1 (5 bases). The CDR3 loop spans 14 amino acids. Germline V lookup: CDR1 LNHDA, CDR2 SQIVND (reference sequence). Incomplete CDR3 DNA: TGTGCCAGTAGTATGTTCAGGGAAGGTACCCTT. Encoded protein: CASSMFREGTL. The entire CDR3 sequence reads CASSMFREGTLQYF.